A single sample gave rise to the 7 T cell receptor beta chains below, sequenced in a study of shared clonotypes between healthy human individuals. The naive CD8 fraction comprised CD45RO-negative cells positively selected for CCR7 and excluded terminally differentiated effector memory CD45RA+ cells. Clones were read by immunoSEQ multiplex PCR, and TCRdb kept only the in-frame ones, dropping some. Of approximately 2,000,000 clones listed, approximately 92% were seen once; the top ten hold about 1.7%. The material sequenced was naive CD8+ T cells from PBMCs. Receptors originate from a man aged 18 to 29 in good health. Some clones in this sample may be carry-over from other donors' samples.

The DNA for the CDR3 is TGTGCCAGCGGCCTGGGGGACTTCTCCTACGAGCAGTACTTC. It codes for CASGLGDFSYEQYF. This chain uses TRBV9 with TRBJ2-7; TRBD2 might be the D (6 bases). Germline values: CDR1 SGDLS, CDR2 YYNGEE. Deletions cut 7 bases from V and 0 bases from J, with 14 bases between. The CDR3 contains 14 residues.

This clone came up once. The CDR3 sequence is CASSPYRGGQSSGNTIYF. DNA of the CDR3: TGTGCCAGCAGCCCTTACAGAGGAGGGCAAAGCTCTGGAAACACCATATATTTT. The chain joins TRBV7-8 to TRBJ1-3; D is uncertain. CDR1 and CDR2 (germline): SGHVS, FQNEAQ. CDR3 length: 18 amino acids. Trimming pared 5 bases from V and 0 bases from J, leaving 20 bases between.

The genes are TRBV29-1 and TRBJ2-3; D remains ambiguous. CDR3 length: 10 amino acids. Deletions cut 4 bases from V and 12 bases from J, with 11 bases between. Germline assignment: CDR1 SQVTM and CDR2 ANQGSEA. CDR3 sequence reads: CSVGGPDQYF. CDR3 DNA: TGCAGCGTTGGCGGTCCCGATCAGTATTTT.

The V and J genes are TRBV11-2 and TRBJ1-1; no definite D call. Trimming took off 2 bases at V and 1 base at J, with 14 bases between the two ends. The V gene's germline CDR1 is SGHAT and CDR2 FQNNGV. CDR3 length: 16 residues. The CDR3 DNA sequence: TGTGCCAGCAGCTTATTTTCGCGGGGTGGGAACACTGAAGCTTTCTTT. Its protein is CASSLFSRGGNTEAFF. The whole variable domain, filled in from reference TRBV11-2 and TRBJ1-1, reads EAGVAQSPRYKIIEKRQSVAFWCNPISGHATLYWYQQILGQGPKLLIQFQNNGVVDDSQLPKDRFSAERLKGVDSTLKIQPAKLEDSAVYLCASSLFSRGGNTEAFFGQGTRLTVV.

The chain has TRBV9 and TRBJ2-7; 14 bases map to TRBD2. Germline-derived CDR1 and CDR2 are SGDLS and YYNGEE. Trimming took 4 bases from V and 7 from J; bases not matched to a gene: 10. The CDR3 consists of 16 residues. The CDR3 is CASSTRLAGGPREQYF. In DNA, the CDR3 is TGTGCCAGCAGCACCCGACTAGCGGGAGGGCCGAGGGAGCAGTACTTC. The complete variable domain, with remaining parts taken from reference TRBV9 and TRBJ2-7, reads DSGVTQTPKHLITATGQRVTLRCSPRSGDLSVYWYQQSLDQGLQFLIQYYNGEERAKGNILERFSAQQFPDLHSELNLSSLELGDSALYFCASSTRLAGGPREQYFGPGTRLTVT.

Remarks on this clone: Different DNA sequences within this sample yield the same CDR3. The genes are TRBV27 and TRBJ1-5, with D perhaps TRBD1 (6 bases). CDR3 size: 14 residues. The V end was cut by 2 bases, the J end by 6 bases, with 11 bases between. Per the germline V gene, CDR1 is MNHEY and CDR2 is SMNVEV (reference sequence). CDR3 amino acids: CASSLVGGVQPQHF. The CDR3 DNA reads as TGTGCCAGCAGTTTAGTAGGGGGAGTTCAGCCCCAGCATTTT.

The chain combines TRBV12-5 with TRBJ1-1; the D gene is possibly TRBD1 (5 bases). The CDR3 runs 12 residues. Germline CDR1 reads LGHNT; CDR2 reads FRNRAP. Trimming removed 1 base from V and 8 bases from J, with 8 bases in between. CDR3 amino acids: CASGLGGREAFF. The CDR3 coding sequence is TGTGCTAGTGGTTTGGGGGGCAGGGAAGCTTTCTTT.